The 11 T cell receptor beta chains given below trace back to one sample, sequenced in a study of blood T cell repertoires in COVID-19. This table comes from immunoSEQ multiplex PCR, and its TCRdb copy is limited to in-frame clones, with some not included. The sample shows about 160,000 clones, over 80% of them seen only once. The sequenced sample was peripheral blood. The receptors were sampled from a man aged 70-80 years who had recovered from COVID-19.

This chain connects TRBV7-6 to TRBJ1-2; D is undetermined. The CDR3 sequence is 13 residues long. V lost 2 bases to trimming and J lost 2 bases, with 6 bases between them. CDR1 is SGHVS and CDR2 is FNYEAQ in the germline V gene. The CDR3 coding sequence is TGTGCCAGCAGCTTAAACAAGAACTATGGCTACACCTTC. Its translation: CASSLNKNYGYTF.

The chain couples TRBV5-6 to TRBJ2-1; D might be TRBD2 (5 bases). The CDR3 sequence is 15 residues long. V gave up 4 bases and J gave up 7 bases, with 18 bases separating them. Germline V gives CDR1 SGHDT, CDR2 YYEEEE. This CDR3 is CASSPISGARNEQFF. The CDR3 region has the DNA TGTGCCAGCAGCCCCATCAGCGGAGCAAGGAATGAGCAGTTCTTC.

The chain uses TRBV9 and TRBJ1-6; weak D call: TRBD1 (5 bases). Between the trimmed V and J ends, which lost 3 bases and 8 bases, there was a span of 15 bases. The CDR3 is made up of 15 amino acids. In germline, CDR1 is SGDLS, CDR2 YYNGEE. The CDR3 DNA reads TGTGCCAGCAGCGGTACCGGGGACTACGATTCACCCCTCCACTTT. It is translated as CASSGTGDYDSPLHF.

A few counts support this clone. The chain recombines TRBV3-1 (or the pseudogene TRBV3-2) with TRBJ1-5, with D possibly matching TRBD1 (6 bases). With 0 bases removed from V and 2 bases from J, the gap between germline ends came to 11 bases. There are 16 residues in the CDR3. Germline lookup yields CDR1 LGHDT and CDR2 YNNKEL (reference sequence). This CDR3 reads CASSQDAAGGNQPQHF. CDR3 DNA sequence: TGTGCCAGCAGCCAAGATGCGGCAGGGGGCAATCAGCCCCAGCATTTT.

There are a few counts of this clone. The chain is built from TRBV5-4 and TRBJ1-1, with 8 bases that match TRBD1. CDR3 size: 14 residues. J was trimmed by 1 base and V by 3 bases; bases with no gene match: 2. In germline, CDR1 is SGHNT, CDR2 YYREEE (reference sequence). The CDR3 loop reads CASSSGQENTEAFF. CDR3 coding DNA: TGTGCCAGCAGCTCGGGACAGGAGAACACTGAAGCTTTCTTT.

This clone was seen more than once but under ten times. The chain uses TRBV5-6 and TRBJ1-2; 10 positions agree with TRBD1. After removal of 5 bases from V and 7 bases from J, the junction contained 5 bases not matched to a gene. The length of the CDR3 is 13 residues. Looked up from germline, CDR1 is SGHDT and CDR2 is YYEEEE. The CDR3 loop is CASSGTGAGGYTF. DNA for the CDR3: TGTGCCAGCAGTGGGACAGGGGCGGGTGGCTACACCTTC.

This clone was recorded a few times. The chain couples TRBV2 to TRBJ2-7; D is unclear. CDR3 length equals 12 residues. V lost 3 bases and J lost 2, with 5 bases in between. Per the germline V gene, CDR1 is SNHLY and CDR2 is FYNNEI. CDR3 amino acids: CASSEGPYEQYF. The CDR3 region has the DNA TGTGCCAGCAGTGAGGGCCCCTACGAGCAGTACTTC.

The CDR3 sequence is CASTPISGTGADTQYF. As DNA, the CDR3 is TGTGCCAGTACCCCCATCTCCGGGACAGGGGCAGATACGCAGTATTTT. The chain recombines TRBV19 with TRBJ2-3; 10 nucleotides line up with TRBD1. The J segment lost 4 bases and the V segment lost 7 bases, leaving 11 bases of the junction unmatched. CDR1 is LNHDA and CDR2 is SQIVND in the germline V gene (reference sequence). The length of the CDR3 is 16 residues.

In this sample, this clone turned up once. The genes are TRBV20-1 and TRBJ2-3, with D tentatively TRBD2 (5 bases). Trimming took off 7 bases at V and 6 bases at J, with 11 bases between the two ends. This CDR3 comprises 11 residues. Germline CDR1 and CDR2: DFQATT and SNEGSKA (reference sequence). This chain's CDR3 is CSVRRGDTQYF. CDR3 coding DNA: TGCAGTGTCCGAAGAGGGGATACGCAGTATTTT.

V and J are TRBV14 and TRBJ2-2, with 13 positions matching TRBD2. CDR3 length equals 18 residues. Germline CDR1 SGHDN, CDR2 FVKESK. With 0 bases clipped from V and 4 bases from J, the junction kept 5 bases outside the gene matches. DNA of the CDR3: TGTGCCAGCAGCCAAGATTGGGGACTAGCGGGGATCACCGGGGAGCTGTTTTTT. This gives the protein CASSQDWGLAGITGELFF.

The rearrangement joins TRBV2 to TRBJ2-1, with TRBD2 as a possible D gene (6 bases). The CDR3 length is 14 residues. V shed 3 bases and J shed 6 bases, with 12 bases lying between them. Germline-derived CDR1 and CDR2 are SNHLY and FYNNEI. CDR3 sequence reads: CASSDELASNEQFF. CDR3 coding DNA: TGTGCCAGCAGTGATGAACTAGCATCCAATGAGCAGTTCTTC. Full variable domain (remainder filled in from reference TRBV2 and TRBJ2-1): EPEVTQTPSHQVTQMGQEVILRCVPISNHLYFYWYRQILGQKVEFLVSFYNNEISEKSEIFDDQFSVERPDGSNFTLKIRSTKLEDSAMYFCASSDELASNEQFFGPGTRLTVL.